Presented here are 26 T cell receptor beta chains from one specimen sequenced in a study of T-cell reconstitution after alpha-beta-depleted transplantation in children. Molecular barcoding with unique molecular identifiers was used for the TCRbeta library. TCRdb re-derived calls from the PCR reads in MiXCR, one entry per CDR3 protein. Found here are approximately 270,000 distinct CDR3 sequences, approximately 24% of them singletons; the top ten hold 4.5% to 5.5%. This specimen consisted of PBMCs, mostly from graft donor cells, obtained 360 days after TCRalphabeta/CD19-depleted stem cell transplant. These receptor sequences come from a female patient between 2 and 15 years old who had a stem cell transplant for congenital amegakaryocytic thrombocytopenia, so the T cells may come from the graft donor.

In DNA form, the CDR3 reads TGCGCCAGCAGCCCGACAGGGGAGAAGTGGGCAACTAATGAAAAACTGTTTTTT. Translation gives CASSPTGEKWATNEKLFF. The V gene is TRBV5-1, the J gene TRBJ1-4, with 8 bases matching TRBD1. This CDR3 has 18 residues. Looked up from germline, CDR1 is SGHRS and CDR2 is YFSETQ. With 4 bases clipped from V and 0 bases from J, the junction kept 11 bases outside the gene matches. The full variable domain, completed using reference TRBV5-1 and TRBJ1-4, is KAGVTQTPRYLIKTRGQQVTLSCSPISGHRSVSWYQQTPGQGLQFLFEYFSETQRNKGNFPGRFSGRQFSNSRSEMNVSTLELGDSALYLCASSPTGEKWATNEKLFFGSGTQLSVL.

The V call is TRBV29-1, the J call TRBJ1-1; D is undetermined. This CDR3 has 12 residues. Per the germline V gene, CDR1 is SQVTM and CDR2 is ANQGSEA. Trimming cost V 6 bases and J 5 bases, with 13 bases left between them. Written as DNA, the CDR3 is TGCAGCGTCTACCGACCGGGGACTGAAGCTTTCTTT. Its protein product is CSVYRPGTEAFF.

This clonotype was counted once. V is TRBV29-1 and J is TRBJ2-7; D might be TRBD1 or TRBD2, each matching 7 bases. V shed 1 base and J shed 4 bases, with 11 bases lying between them. The CDR3 loop spans 13 amino acids. Germline V lookup: CDR1 SQVTM, CDR2 ANQGSEA. CDR3 in amino acids: CSVEAQGGYEQYF. The CDR3 nucleotides are TGCAGCGTTGAAGCCCAGGGGGGGTACGAGCAGTACTTC.

This clonotype has more than one count but fewer than ten. This chain connects TRBV4-1 to TRBJ2-2, with 9 bases lining up with TRBD1. CDR3 length: 19 residues. Germline V lookup: CDR1 MGHRA, CDR2 YSYEKL. With 4 bases clipped from V and 5 bases from J, the junction kept 17 bases outside the gene matches. This chain's CDR3 is CASSRGQGQGGRSTGELFF. The CDR3 bases are TGCGCCAGCAGCCGCGGACAGGGACAGGGAGGTCGGAGTACCGGGGAGCTGTTTTTT.

The chain has TRBV6-1 and TRBJ1-5, with 8 bases fitting TRBD1. J gave up 6 bases and V 7 bases, and 14 bases lay outside the gene matches. Per the germline V gene, CDR1 is MNHNS and CDR2 is SASEGT. The CDR3 sequence is 16 residues long. The CDR3 DNA sequence: TGTGCCAGCAAAGGGGGGGCAGGGGGCAGCTTTCAGCCCCAGCATTTT. It yields the protein CASKGGAGGSFQPQHF.

This clonotype was counted a few times. The chain couples TRBV25-1 to TRBJ1-1; D is unclear. The germline gives CDR1 MGHDK, CDR2 SYGVNS. V was pared by 4 bases and J by 0 bases, with 15 bases between. The CDR3 extends over 16 amino acids. The CDR3 coding sequence is TGTGCCAGCAGTGCAAGCCTCAATCCCGTGAACACTGAAGCTTTCTTT. It specifies CASSASLNPVNTEAFF.

This clonotype was seen a few times. V gene TRBV12-3 or TRBV12-4 combines with J gene TRBJ1-5; D gene uncertain. The CDR3 is 14 amino acids. Trimming stripped 7 bases from V and 0 bases from J, with 10 bases between. The CDR3 protein is CASTEANSNQPQHF. CDR3 coding DNA: TGTGCCAGCACCGAAGCAAATAGCAATCAGCCCCAGCATTTT.

This clonotype has a handful of counts. The J gene is TRBJ1-6, the V gene TRBV30; tentatively, D is TRBD1 (5 bases). The germline V and J ends were trimmed by 3 bases and 7 bases, with 19 bases remaining between them. The CDR3 runs to 16 residues. Germline CDR1 is GTSNPN and CDR2 is SVGIG (reference sequence). The CDR3 reads CAWSRGRVRANSPLHF. The CDR3 DNA reads TGTGCCTGGAGCAGAGGCAGGGTACGTGCCAATTCACCCCTCCACTTT.

The rearrangement uses TRBV7-2 and TRBJ1-4; weak D call: TRBD1 (6 bases). The CDR3 runs to 16 residues. Germline lookup yields CDR1 SGHTA and CDR2 FQGNSA. V lost 1 base, J lost 3 bases, and 12 bases lay in between. The CDR3 sequence is CASSLEGGRANEKLFF. In nucleotides, the CDR3 is TGTGCCAGCAGCTTAGAAGGGGGGCGAGCTAATGAAAAACTGTTTTTT.

V is TRBV4-1 and J is TRBJ2-5, with D possibly matching TRBD2 (6 bases). Trimming took off 3 bases at V and 4 bases at J, with 15 bases between the two ends. Germline CDR1 reads MGHRA; CDR2 reads YSYEKL. This CDR3 region has 15 residues. CDR3 coding DNA: TGCGCCAGCAGCCAGGAAACTAGCTTCGGAGAGACCCAGTACTTC. Translation: CASSQETSFGETQYF.

The chain carries TRBV7-9 and TRBJ2-5; no firm D call. The CDR3 is 14 amino acids. CDR1 and CDR2 from the germline V gene are SEHNR and FQNEAQ (reference sequence). Trimming left V 0 bases short and J 4 bases short, with 9 bases between. The CDR3, as DNA: TGTGCCAGCAGCTTAGCTTCAGTGCGAGAGACCCAGTACTTC. Translation gives CASSLASVRETQYF.

This clonotype was seen repeatedly, ten times or more. CDR3 sequence (DNA): TGTGCCAGCATCATCGACAGGGGGAGCTATGAGCAGTTCTTC. This encodes CASIIDRGSYEQFF. This chain joins TRBV28 and TRBJ2-1; 9 nucleotides align to TRBD1. This CDR3 has 14 amino acids. The trim removed 7 bases at V and 8 bases at J, leaving 9 bases unmatched. Germline V gene data show CDR1 as MDHEN and CDR2 as SYDVKM.

This clonotype showed up many times. This chain joins TRBV4-1 and TRBJ2-1; unclear D gene. V was clipped by 1 base and J by 7 bases, with 8 bases between them. The CDR3 contains 13 residues. The V gene's germline CDR1 is MGHRA and CDR2 YSYEKL. The CDR3, as DNA: TGCGCCAGCAGCCAAGCTGTCCGGAATGAGCAGTTCTTC. Translating it yields CASSQAVRNEQFF.

This chain connects TRBV6-2 or TRBV6-3 to TRBJ2-5, with 7 bases identical to TRBD2. The CDR3 contains 15 residues. J was trimmed by 5 bases and V by 10 bases; bases with no gene match: 16. Germline CDR1 reads MNHEY; CDR2 reads SVGEGT. The CDR3 sequence: CATLERAGYSETQYF. CDR3 DNA sequence: TGTGCCACCCTCGAGCGAGCGGGGTATTCGGAGACCCAGTACTTC.

This clonotype has only a few counts. The chain links TRBV5-1 to TRBJ2-1; no clear D gene. The germline CDR1 and CDR2 sequences are SGHRS and YFSETQ. V was cut by 0 bases and J by 8 bases, with 9 bases left in between. This CDR3 contains 13 residues. This CDR3 reads CASSLVELDEQFF. The CDR3, as DNA: TGCGCCAGCAGCTTGGTGGAATTGGATGAGCAGTTCTTC.

This clonotype was detected a few times. The rearrangement links TRBV4-1 to TRBJ2-1, with a weak D call TRBD2 (6 bases). V lost 0 bases and J 10 bases, leaving 10 bases between the germline ends. This CDR3 is 13 amino acids long. Germline V gene lookup returns CDR1 MGHRA and CDR2 YSYEKL. CDR3 sequence: CASSQDRGKEQFF. CDR3 bases: TGCGCCAGCAGCCAAGATCGGGGGAAAGAGCAGTTCTTC.

This clonotype was observed a few times. The chain uses TRBV6-1 and TRBJ2-1; D call uncertain. V shed 4 bases and J shed 4 bases, with 11 bases lying between them. Germline V gives CDR1 MNHNS, CDR2 SASEGT. This CDR3 spans 14 amino acids. Written as DNA, the CDR3 is TGTGCCAGCAGTGGACCTTACCCATACAATGAGCAGTTCTTC. It encodes CASSGPYPYNEQFF.

The chain employs TRBV15 and TRBJ2-2, with D possibly matching TRBD1 (6 bases). CDR1 and CDR2 (germline): LNHNV, YYDKDF (reference sequence). This CDR3 has 15 amino acids. Trimming took off 0 bases at V and 4 bases at J, with 9 bases between the two ends. CDR3 region: CATSRDGGSTGELFF. CDR3 bases: TGTGCCACCAGCAGAGATGGGGGCAGCACCGGGGAGCTGTTTTTT.

The chain carries TRBV6-5 and TRBJ1-1, with D hard to call. The V and J ends lost 2 bases and 1 base respectively, with 8 bases between them. CDR3 length equals 14 residues. Germline CDR1 and CDR2: MNHEY and SVGAGI. This CDR3 is CASSYRLGNTEAFF. The CDR3 nucleotides read TGTGCCAGCAGTTACCGTTTGGGGAACACTGAAGCTTTCTTT.

This sequence joins TRBV7-8 and TRBJ2-1, with a weak D call TRBD2 (7 bases). Germline assignment: CDR1 SGHVS and CDR2 FQNEAQ. CDR3 length: 17 residues. The V end was cut by 4 bases, the J end by 8 bases, with 24 bases between. CDR3 residues: CASSSPMGGGGLDEQFF. The CDR3 coding sequence is TGTGCCAGCAGCTCCCCGATGGGAGGGGGAGGCCTGGATGAGCAGTTCTTC. The entire variable domain, with the rest obtained from reference TRBV7-8 and TRBJ2-1, is as follows: GAGVSQSPRYKVAKRGQDVALRCDPISGHVSLFWYQQALGQGPEFLTYFQNEAQLDKSGLPSDRFFAERPEGSVSTLKIQRTQQEDSAVYLCASSSPMGGGGLDEQFFGPGTRLTVL.

The V call is TRBV7-8, the J call TRBJ1-5, with D possibly being TRBD1 (5 bases). The CDR3 extends over 19 amino acids. V was trimmed by 5 bases and J by 0 bases, leaving 23 bases between them. Germline V gene sequence: CDR1 SGHVS, CDR2 FQNEAQ. CDR3 residues: CASSPRGSEGKYSNQPQHF. The CDR3 DNA reads TGTGCCAGCAGCCCAAGGGGTTCCGAGGGGAAATATAGCAATCAGCCCCAGCATTTT.

This clonotype occurred a few times. The rearrangement joins TRBV28 to TRBJ1-2; D ambiguous. Per the germline V gene, CDR1 is MDHEN and CDR2 is SYDVKM. The CDR3 consists of 15 residues. V lost 3 bases and J 4 bases, leaving 15 bases between the germline ends. The CDR3 spells CASSFEPRPFYGYTF. In DNA form, the CDR3 reads TGTGCCAGCAGTTTCGAACCACGACCCTTCTATGGCTACACCTTC.

This clonotype was seen more than once but under ten times. This chain connects TRBV20-1 to TRBJ1-1; the match to TRBD1 covers 8 bases. The CDR3 contains 15 residues. The junction had 3 bases not matched to a gene; V was cut back by 0 bases and J by 0 bases. Germline CDR1 DFQATT, CDR2 SNEGSKA (reference sequence). The DNA for the CDR3 is TGCAGTGCTAGAGATGGGGACAGGATGAACACTGAAGCTTTCTTT. This sequence encodes CSARDGDRMNTEAFF.

In this sample, this clonotype turned up a few times. This chain joins TRBV9 and TRBJ2-3, with 12 positions matching TRBD2. Looked up from germline, CDR1 is SGDLS and CDR2 is YYNGEE. Unmatched junction bases numbered 2, after V lost 0 bases and J lost 3 bases. The length of the CDR3 is 16 residues. For the CDR3, the DNA is TGTGCCAGCAGCGTAGGGACTAGCGGGGCGACAGATACGCAGTATTTT. Its protein product is CASSVGTSGATDTQYF.

This clonotype was seen many times. V gene TRBV7-9 combines with J gene TRBJ2-7, with 8 bases that match TRBD2. V lost 5 bases, J lost 0 bases, and 3 bases stayed unmatched. CDR1 is SEHNR and CDR2 is FQNEAQ in the germline V gene (reference sequence). There are 14 residues in the CDR3. This CDR3 is CASSPTSASYEQYF. The CDR3 coding sequence is TGTGCCAGCAGCCCGACTAGCGCCTCCTACGAGCAGTACTTC.

This clonotype came up a few times. J is TRBJ1-1 and V is TRBV5-5, with TRBD1 as a possible D gene (6 bases). Germline V gene data show CDR1 as SGHKS and CDR2 as YYEKEE (reference sequence). The CDR3 spans 14 residues. V was cut by 7 bases and J by 1 base, with 14 bases left in between. CDR3 sequence: CASLGGQGNTEAFF. CDR3 DNA sequence: TGTGCCAGCCTTGGGGGGCAGGGGAACACTGAAGCTTTCTTT. The variable domain in full, with the rest retrieved from reference TRBV5-5 and TRBJ1-1, is DAGVTQSPTHLIKTRGQQVTLRCSPISGHKSVSWYQQVLGQGPQFIFQYYEKEERGRGNFPDRFSARQFPNYSSELNVNALLLGDSALYLCASLGGQGNTEAFFGQGTRLTVV.